These 32 T cell receptor beta chains were all obtained from the same sample, sequenced in a study of T cell responses to AZD1222 COVID-19 vaccine (dated by TCRdb to the early 2020s). Receptor amplification or capture employed the immunoSEQ multiplex PCR assay. Held by TCRdb, this immuneACCESS table contains in-frame sequences only and omits some clones. Under half of the omission traces to an unresolved V gene where checked; the cause of the rest is unknown. The sample data list 99,000 or so clones, and 86% of these were observed just once. The ten biggest clones cover roughly 3.3% of the sample. The time point label of this sample denotes: about 28 days (+/-7) after the second vaccine dose. The treatment or condition label for this specimen denotes: meningococcal conjugate vaccine given as trial control. The sample was peripheral blood, taken 28 days after the second dose of the MenACWY control vaccine. The receptor set was obtained from an adult who received the MenACWY meningococcal vaccine as a control.

This clone has only one observation. The J gene is TRBJ1-2, the V gene TRBV5-1; 9 positions agree with TRBD1. The CDR3 extends over 15 amino acids. In germline, CDR1 is SGHRS, CDR2 YFSETQ. Germline trimming cut 5 bases from V and 8 bases from J; bases unmatched to any gene: 13. The CDR3 DNA is TGCGCCAGCAGTCCGACTCCGGGACAGGGCGTGGGCTACACCTTC. It yields the protein CASSPTPGQGVGYTF.

V usage is TRBV9 and J usage is TRBJ2-7; no clear D gene. The CDR3 has 16 amino acids. Germline V gene data show CDR1 as SGDLS and CDR2 as YYNGEE. The V gene lost 0 bases and the J gene lost 7 bases, with 20 bases spanning the gap. The CDR3 protein is CASSVVWTRLREEQYF. CDR3 coding DNA: TGTGCCAGCAGCGTAGTATGGACCCGCCTTCGAGAGGAGCAGTACTTC.

J is TRBJ2-1 and V is TRBV7-3; the match to TRBD2 covers 11 bases. Germline trimming cut 5 bases from V and 7 bases from J; bases unmatched to any gene: 10. The CDR3 totals 16 residues. In germline, CDR1 is SGHTA, CDR2 FQGTGA. CDR3 coding DNA: TGTGCCAGCAGCCCCTCGACTAGCGGGGTTGGGAATGAGCAGTTCTTC. It yields the protein CASSPSTSGVGNEQFF.

The J gene is TRBJ2-5, the V gene TRBV5-1; D is unclear. V lost 6 bases and J 4 bases, leaving 13 bases between the germline ends. In germline, CDR1 is SGHRS, CDR2 YFSETQ. The length of the CDR3 is 13 residues. The CDR3 sequence: CASTYGLRETQYF. The CDR3 coding sequence is TGCGCCAGCACCTATGGGTTAAGAGAGACCCAGTACTTC.

The V call is TRBV4-1, the J call TRBJ2-2, with TRBD1 as a possible D gene (6 bases). In germline, CDR1 is MGHRA, CDR2 YSYEKL. V shed 2 bases and J shed 1 base, with 14 bases lying between them. This CDR3 contains 17 residues. Written as DNA, the CDR3 is TGCGCCAGCAGCCAATACCCTTTGGGACAGAACACCGGGGAGCTGTTTTTT. Residues: CASSQYPLGQNTGELFF.

The chain has TRBV7-9 and TRBJ1-3; D gene ambiguous. V gave up 5 bases and J gave up 0 bases, with 11 bases separating them. The CDR3 runs to 15 residues. Looked up from germline, CDR1 is SEHNR and CDR2 is FQNEAQ (reference sequence). The CDR3 nucleotides read TGTGCCAGCAGCCCTTCTAGTAACTCTGGAAACACCATATATTTT. Translating it yields CASSPSSNSGNTIYF.

CDR3 DNA: TGTGCCAGCAGCCCCGGGACAACGGGAGGTCAGCCCCAGCATTTT. It encodes CASSPGTTGGQPQHF. The rearrangement joins TRBV11-2 to TRBJ1-5, with a weak D call TRBD1 (6 bases). Germline lookup yields CDR1 SGHAT and CDR2 FQNNGV. This CDR3 is built from 15 residues. The ends were cut back, 5 bases at V and 6 bases at J, with 17 bases in the middle.

J is TRBJ2-5 and V is TRBV6-5; 13 bases align to TRBD2. Germline loops: CDR1 MNHEY, CDR2 SVGAGI. The CDR3 length is 15 residues. V lost 6 bases to trimming and J lost 5 bases; unmatched junction nucleotides: 6. The CDR3 loop is CASSPLAGGQETQYF. The DNA of the CDR3 is TGTGCCAGCAGCCCACTAGCGGGGGGGCAGGAGACCCAGTACTTC.

The gene calls are TRBV5-1 and TRBJ1-1, with D perhaps matching TRBD1 (6 bases). Trimming cost V 1 base and J 2 bases, with 12 bases left between them. From germline, CDR1 is SGHRS and CDR2 YFSETQ. The CDR3 extends over 15 amino acids. DNA for the CDR3: TGCGCCAGCAGCTTGACAGGGTCGGGTAACACTGAAGCTTTCTTT. Translating it yields CASSLTGSGNTEAFF.

J is TRBJ1-2 and V is TRBV7-2; the D is unclear. Germline CDR1 reads SGHTA; CDR2 reads FQGNSA. The V end lost 0 bases, the J end lost 4 bases, and 9 bases lay between the germline ends. The CDR3 totals 14 residues. CDR3 DNA: TGTGCCAGCAGCTTAGCGGGCCTGGGCTATGGCTACACCTTC. As protein: CASSLAGLGYGYTF.

J is TRBJ2-3 and V is TRBV11-3; 7 nucleotides match TRBD1. CDR3 size: 14 residues. V dropped 5 bases and J dropped 0; count of bases not matched to a gene: 2. Germline CDR1 and CDR2: SGHNT and YENEEA. CDR3 DNA: TGTGCCAGCAGCAAGGGGGCTAGCACAGATACGCAGTATTTT. Its protein product is CASSKGASTDTQYF.

CDR3 sequence reads: CASSFKGGDTGELFF. The CDR3 DNA is TGTGCCAGCAGCTTTAAGGGAGGGGACACCGGGGAGCTGTTTTTT. This rearrangement joins TRBV7-3 to TRBJ2-2, with 7 positions matching TRBD2. Germline V gene data show CDR1 as SGHTA and CDR2 as FQGTGA. This CDR3 has 15 residues. V shed 3 bases, J shed 3 bases, and the junction held 4 bases outside the gene matches.

The count of this clone is one. This rearrangement joins TRBV9 to TRBJ2-7; D ambiguous. Deletions cut 0 bases from V and 3 bases from J, with 10 bases between. Germline CDR1 reads SGDLS; CDR2 reads YYNGEE. The CDR3 covers 14 residues. The chain's CDR3 is CASSVEASYYEQYF. The CDR3 DNA is TGTGCCAGCAGCGTAGAGGCGTCCTACTACGAGCAGTACTTC.

This clone was observed a few times. This chain links TRBV19 with TRBJ2-4; 13 bases align to TRBD2. The CDR3 spans 19 residues. Germline trimming cut 0 bases from V and 0 bases from J; bases unmatched to any gene: 5. The germline V gene has CDR1 LNHDA and CDR2 SQIVND (reference sequence). Here the CDR3 reads CASSIDRTSGGVAKNIQYF. The CDR3 DNA reads TGTGCCAGTAGTATAGATCGCACTAGCGGGGGGGTAGCCAAAAACATTCAGTACTTC. Variable domain in full (rest from reference TRBV19 and TRBJ2-4): DGGITQSPKYLFRKEGQNVTLSCEQNLNHDAMYWYRQDPGQGLRLIYYSQIVNDFQKGDIAEGYSVSREKKESFPLTVTSAQKNPTAFYLCASSIDRTSGGVAKNIQYFGAGTRLSVL.

The J gene is TRBJ2-7, the V gene TRBV6-2 or TRBV6-3; 7 bases align to TRBD1. The germline V gene encodes CDR1 MNHEY and CDR2 SVGEGT. This CDR3 region has 15 residues. The trim removed 4 bases at V and 3 bases at J, leaving 9 bases unmatched. CDR3 sequence reads: CASSFRGLRNYEQYF. The CDR3 DNA follows: TGTGCCAGCAGTTTTAGGGGGCTCAGGAACTACGAGCAGTACTTC.

The genes are TRBV2 and TRBJ1-5; TRBD1 agrees at 12 bases. The CDR3 runs 15 residues. In germline, CDR1 is SNHLY, CDR2 FYNNEI. V lost 5 bases to trimming and J lost 6 bases; unmatched junction nucleotides: 5. CDR3 nucleotides: TGTGCCAGCAGTAGGGACAGGGGGCAGGGTCAGCCCCAGCATTTT. Translated: CASSRDRGQGQPQHF.

The chain links TRBV6-4 to TRBJ2-7; TRBD1 is a possible D gene (6 bases). The CDR3 spans 15 residues. Germline CDR1 and CDR2: MRHNA and SNTAGT. Trimming took off 7 bases at V and 0 bases at J, with 16 bases between the two ends. Here the CDR3 reads CASTEERDNSYEQYF. CDR3 in DNA: TGTGCCAGCACTGAAGAAAGGGACAACTCCTACGAGCAGTACTTC.

This chain joins TRBV7-8 and TRBJ2-5, with D hard to call. CDR3 length: 12 residues. From germline, CDR1 is SGHVS and CDR2 FQNEAQ. The V end was cut by 5 bases, the J end by 4 bases, with 8 bases between. The CDR3: CASSPFGETQYF. In nucleotides, the CDR3 is TGTGCCAGCAGCCCATTCGGAGAGACCCAGTACTTC.

The chain employs TRBV9 and TRBJ1-1; D unresolved. This CDR3 has 14 amino acids. The V and J ends lost 0 bases and 3 bases respectively, with 9 bases between them. Germline CDR1 SGDLS, CDR2 YYNGEE. The CDR3 loop reads CASSVGAKDTEAFF. CDR3 nucleotides: TGTGCCAGCAGCGTAGGAGCCAAAGACACTGAAGCTTTCTTT.

This rearrangement joins TRBV7-2 to TRBJ2-3; the D gene could be TRBD1 or TRBD2 (5 bases each). The CDR3 covers 13 residues. CDR1 is SGHTA and CDR2 is FQGNSA in the germline V gene. The V and J ends lost 0 bases and 6 bases respectively, with 7 bases between them. The chain's CDR3 is CASSLAREDTQYF. CDR3 bases: TGTGCCAGCAGCTTAGCCAGGGAGGATACGCAGTATTTT.

The chain has TRBV23-1 and TRBJ1-2, with TRBD1 identical over 7 bases. TRBV23-1 falls under the ORF class, with uncertain function. This CDR3 is built from 20 residues. V shed 0 bases, J shed 1 base, and the junction held 17 bases outside the gene matches. The DNA of the CDR3 is TGCGCCAGCAGTCAATCGAATATTCGTAAGGGGGCGATTCTTAACTATGGCTACACCTTC. Amino acids: CASSQSNIRKGAILNYGYTF.

A single count supports this clone. V usage is TRBV7-9 and J usage is TRBJ2-2; D unresolved. There are 13 residues in the CDR3. The V end was cut by 6 bases, the J end by 5 bases, with 10 bases between. Germline V lookup: CDR1 SEHNR, CDR2 FQNEAQ (reference sequence). This CDR3 reads CASRPSGTGELFF. DNA for the CDR3: TGTGCCAGCAGACCTTCTGGGACCGGGGAGCTGTTTTTT.

The rearrangement links TRBV3-1 (or the pseudogene TRBV3-2) to TRBJ2-7, with D tentatively TRBD1 (6 bases). Looked up from germline, CDR1 is LGHDT and CDR2 is YNNKEL (reference sequence). V dropped 0 bases and J dropped 5 bases, with 11 bases sitting between them. The CDR3 length is 14 residues. In DNA, the CDR3 is TGTGCCAGCAGCCAAGATAGCAGGGGCCACGAGCAGTACTTC. Amino acids: CASSQDSRGHEQYF.

Only one count was recorded for this clone. The chain employs TRBV9 and TRBJ1-2; D possibly corresponds to TRBD1 (6 bases). The V end lost 0 bases, the J end lost 4 bases, and 16 bases lay between the germline ends. This CDR3 is built from 16 residues. Germline CDR1 SGDLS, CDR2 YYNGEE. CDR3 in amino acids: CASSVGGPRGFYGYTF. The CDR3 DNA reads as TGTGCCAGCAGCGTAGGGGGGCCGCGCGGTTTCTATGGCTACACCTTC.

V gene TRBV15 combines with J gene TRBJ2-6; no firm D call. V dropped 0 bases and J dropped 3 bases, with 9 bases sitting between them. Per the germline V gene, CDR1 is LNHNV and CDR2 is YYDKDF (reference sequence). The CDR3 spans 16 residues. CDR3 sequence reads: CATSRDHTVGANVLTF. The CDR3 DNA reads TGTGCCACCAGCAGAGATCACACAGTTGGGGCCAACGTCCTGACTTTC.

The chain is built from TRBV10-3 and TRBJ2-7; D may correspond to TRBD1 or TRBD2 (5 bases each). Trimming removed 3 bases from V and 0 bases from J, with 12 bases in between. This CDR3 contains 15 residues. Germline V lookup: CDR1 ENHRY, CDR2 SYGVKD. This chain's CDR3 is CAISDSRGASYEQYF. In DNA, the CDR3 is TGTGCCATCAGTGATTCTAGGGGAGCCTCCTACGAGCAGTACTTC.

This rearrangement joins TRBV6-5 to TRBJ2-2; 7 positions agree with TRBD1. Germline trimming cut 4 bases from V and 6 bases from J; bases unmatched to any gene: 2. The CDR3 totals 13 residues. CDR1 and CDR2 (germline): MNHEY, SVGAGI. This CDR3 reads CASSFQGAGELFF. The CDR3 DNA sequence: TGTGCCAGCAGTTTCCAGGGGGCCGGGGAGCTGTTTTTT.

This rearrangement joins TRBV19 to TRBJ2-5, with 7 bases that match TRBD1. The CDR3 runs to 14 residues. Germline CDR1 LNHDA, CDR2 SQIVND (reference sequence). The V gene end was trimmed by 3 bases and the J gene end by 7 bases; junction bases not matched to a gene: 8. The CDR3 is CASSMWQGDATQYF. The DNA for the CDR3 is TGTGCCAGTAGTATGTGGCAGGGGGATGCGACCCAGTACTTC.

The rearrangement joins TRBV7-2 to TRBJ2-7; TRBD2 matches 7 bases. This CDR3 spans 17 amino acids. Germline values: CDR1 SGHTA, CDR2 FQGNSA. Germline trimming cut 2 bases from V and 2 bases from J; bases unmatched to any gene: 12. The CDR3 nucleotides read TGTGCCAGCAGCTTAAGGGCCTCCCGGGGGGAGACCTACGAGCAGTACTTC. It translates to CASSLRASRGETYEQYF.

The chain couples TRBV19 to TRBJ2-5, with 12 bases fitting TRBD2. Germline trimming cut 8 bases from V and 1 base from J; bases unmatched to any gene: 5. The CDR3 contains 15 residues. CDR1 is LNHDA and CDR2 is SQIVND in the germline V gene (reference sequence). CDR3 in amino acids: CASALAGGPQETQYF. For the CDR3, the DNA is TGTGCCAGTGCCCTAGCGGGGGGGCCCCAAGAGACCCAGTACTTC.

The chain combines TRBV23-1 with TRBJ1-5; the D gene is possibly TRBD1 (6 bases). TRBV23-1 is flagged as an ORF with uncertain function. This CDR3 is 13 amino acids long. V was cut by 3 bases and J by 4 bases, with 7 bases left in between. The chain's CDR3 is CASSQGTNQPQHF. CDR3 DNA: TGCGCCAGCAGTCAGGGGACAAATCAGCCCCAGCATTTT.

The rearrangement joins TRBV27 to TRBJ2-1, with D perhaps TRBD1 (6 bases). The germline CDR1 and CDR2 sequences are MNHEY and SMNVEV (reference sequence). With 0 bases removed from V and 6 bases from J, the gap between germline ends came to 18 bases. This CDR3 is built from 17 residues. The CDR3 DNA is TGTGCCAGCAGTTTATCGGTGGGACACCTGCCTGGCAATGAGCAGTTCTTC. Amino acids: CASSLSVGHLPGNEQFF.